This T cell receptor beta chain was captured by sequencing in a study of T cells expressing NK-cell markers. The CDR3 runs to 14 residues. CDR1 and CDR2 from the germline V gene are MNHEY and SMNVEV (reference sequence). TCRdb reprocessed the 5' RACE reads; each CDR3 protein has one entry and no DNA is given. The table lists about 540,000 distinct CDR3 sequences, with approximately 4% in the top ten. The chain is built from TRBV27 and TRBJ2-3; the TRBD2 assignment by TCRdb is unverifiable without DNA. The sequence derives from a young man in good health. The source material was blood T cells: a sorted CD56 or NKG2C T cell subset, CD4+ or CD8+ T cells, or bulk PBMC T cells (not recorded which). This CDR3 is CASRGSSRTDTQYF.